Below, one TCR beta chain is given with its context. This clonotype has a count of ten or more. The antigen this receptor binds is unknown. No much larger clonotype is one base removed from it; base qualities were not supplied. The CDR3 has 16 amino acids, counting the end cysteine and phenylalanine. CDR3 DNA is the only sequence kept; it has 48 bases, read in frame from the first base. The germline V gene specifies MNHNS as CDR1 and SASEGT as CDR2. Compared with germline, V lacks 5 bases and J lacks 2 bases; bases without a gene match: 9. TCR beta CDR3 regions were amplified from RNA transcripts. The TCR CDR3 was subjected to a first round of RT-PCR using the HTBI primer set and the Qiagen OneStep RT-PCR kit. Libraries were constructed in a second round of multiplex PCR, after which size selection and purification were carried out. Paired-end sequencing of the libraries was performed with 100 bp reads on an Illumina HiSeq2000. The authors' pipeline ran thus. Raw data were processed with SOAPnuke, discarding reads with adapters, uncalled bases, mean Phred below 15, or no exact constant-primer or identifier match. High-quality paired reads were merged with COPE v1.2.5, and unique nucleotide sequences were defined as clonotypes. Clonotypes were aligned to IMGT TRBV, TRBD and TRBJ reference segments using MiTCR v1.1. The analysis was restricted to V-J combinations with a frequency above 0.0001, which together covered 99% to 99.2% of the repertoires. A TCS score was defined as the ratio between F50 (clonal expansion) and ExV (chaos), using BLOSUM62-based TCRdist between CDR3 peptides within each V-J. Welch's t-statistics and random forest reduced approximately 520 V-J features to 13, which were used in a naive Bayes classifier (R e1071). TCRdb reprocessing: public reads trimmed at Q25 with fastp, clones called with MiXCR, in-frame beta chains kept. When rows share a CDR3 protein, they turn into one entry using the most common DNA and genes. TCRdb's processing, not the study's, gives the V and J calls here. The sample contains about 640,000 distinct CDR3 sequences, less than 25% of them found a single time. The ten largest account for approximately 30% of the sample.

Ophthalmopathy patients had moderately to severely active disease, Clinical Activity Score of at least 3, NOSPECS grade of at least 4, and duration under 3 months. Patients with uncontrolled infections, other autoimmune diseases, pregnancy or lactation were excluded. Diagnoses relied on clinical symptoms, serum thyroxine and TRAb, thyroid ultrasound and orbital computed tomography. Ficoll-Paque density gradient centrifugation was used to isolate PBMCs from about 10 ml of fresh peripheral blood. Total RNA was extracted with Trizol reagent, and quality was checked on an Agilent 2100 Bioanalyzer. This specimen comes from a study of T cells in Graves' hyperthyroidism and ophthalmopathy (dated by TCRdb to about 2019). At the level of the whole study: Peripheral blood samples were taken at initial diagnosis, before any treatment was given. The 100 discovery patients were randomly split 7:3 into training and test sets. TCR V-J signatures able to tell the groups apart were searched for in a discovery cohort of 100 patients, of whom approximately 40 had Graves' ophthalmopathy and roughly 57 had stable Graves' hyperthyroidism. Once sampling was done, hyperthyroidism patients were given methimazole at a starting dose of 30 mg daily, whereas ophthalmopathy patients were given high-dose intravenous methylprednisolone. According to the paper, TCR Vbeta CDR3 sequencing was carried out on 135 peripheral blood samples, which came from fewer than 50 ophthalmopathy, around 74 hyperthyroidism and approximately 17 progressor patients. An independent validation cohort of 18 to 20 hyperthyroidism patients and about 16 patients who later progressed to ophthalmopathy tested prospective prediction of ophthalmopathy. The study also compared thyroid tissue and blood T-cell repertoires from about 6 Graves' hyperthyroidism patients. The investigation overall reported the following: In validation, progression to ophthalmopathy was predicted by the model with 70.59% sensitivity and 72% to 85% specificity, a median of roughly 6.4 months before onset. Ophthalmopathy was separated from stable hyperthyroidism by a 13 V-J signature model, with 87.88% sensitivity and approximately 81% specificity obtained in cross-validation and 80%/75% obtained in testing. Blood samples also contained most of the expanded thyroid clonotypes (frequency above 0.001), which suggests that blood repertoires may reflect thyroid immune responses. Sample size was not statistically predetermined, and investigators were not blinded to group allocation.

The receptor comes from a man between 25 and 39 years old with Graves' ophthalmopathy. In this chain, TRBV6-1 is recombined with TRBJ2-7, with 10 middle bases fitting TRBD1. The sequenced sample was blood. The CDR3 has the sequence CASSRGGTGAPYEQYF. The DNA is TGTGCCAGCAGTAGAGGCGGGACAGGGGCTCCCTACGAGCAGTACTTC.